The 17 T cell receptor beta chains given below trace back to one sample, sequenced in a study of blood T cell repertoires in COVID-19 (dated by TCRdb to the early 2020s). Receptor amplification or capture employed the immunoSEQ multiplex PCR assay. This immuneACCESS table, as held by TCRdb, lists in-frame sequences with V and J called but not all clones. Of the missing ones, under half trace to an unresolved V gene in checked studies; the others have no known cause. This sample comprises about 100,000 clones, about 85% of them detected only once. The ten largest make up roughly 12% of the sample. Material for sequencing was peripheral blood. The receptors stem from a human donor in a cohort sampled during active COVID-19.

This chain links TRBV5-4 with TRBJ2-2; D is perhaps TRBD1 (5 bases). CDR1 is SGHNT, CDR2 YYREEE, per germline (reference sequence). V dropped 3 bases and J dropped 0 bases, with 9 bases sitting between them. CDR3 size: 15 residues. The CDR3 loop reads CASSSRQPNTGELFF. The CDR3, as DNA: TGTGCCAGCAGCTCGCGACAGCCGAACACCGGGGAGCTGTTTTTT.

The rearrangement links TRBV11-2 to TRBJ2-3, with D unresolved. Germline assignment: CDR1 SGHAT and CDR2 FQNNGV. CDR3 size: 15 residues. Trimming shortened V by 2 bases and J by 1 base, and 10 bases separated the two germline ends. The CDR3 here is CASSLTGFRTDTQYF. DNA of the CDR3: TGTGCCAGCAGCTTAACCGGGTTCCGCACAGATACGCAGTATTTT.

This clone is a singleton in its sample. This rearrangement joins TRBV11-2 to TRBJ2-7, with D possibly being TRBD1 (6 bases). The CDR3 is 14 amino acids. Per the germline V gene, CDR1 is SGHAT and CDR2 is FQNNGV. V shed 1 base and J shed 1 base, with 8 bases lying between them. The CDR3 sequence is CASSLATGSYEQYF. The CDR3 coding sequence is TGTGCCAGCAGCTTAGCCACAGGGTCCTACGAGCAGTACTTC. The complete variable domain, with remaining parts taken from reference TRBV11-2 and TRBJ2-7, reads EAGVAQSPRYKIIEKRQSVAFWCNPISGHATLYWYQQILGQGPKLLIQFQNNGVVDDSQLPKDRFSAERLKGVDSTLKIQPAKLEDSAVYLCASSLATGSYEQYFGPGTRLTVT.

This chain connects TRBV19 to TRBJ1-1; 9 bases match TRBD1. J was trimmed by 5 bases and V by 6 bases; bases with no gene match: 4. The germline V gene has CDR1 LNHDA and CDR2 SQIVND (reference sequence). The CDR3 length is 13 residues. The CDR3 sequence: CASSDRGETEAFF. The CDR3 DNA is TGTGCCAGTAGCGACAGGGGGGAAACTGAAGCTTTCTTT.

The rearrangement joins TRBV28 to TRBJ2-4; a possible D gene is TRBD2 (6 bases). This CDR3 has 20 residues. CDR1 and CDR2 (germline): MDHEN, SYDVKM. With 1 base removed from V and 0 bases from J, the gap between germline ends came to 22 bases. DNA for the CDR3: TGTGCCAGCAGTTTATTACTTGGTTCTAGCGCGTTCCTAGCCAAAAACATTCAGTACTTC. Translated: CASSLLLGSSAFLAKNIQYF.

CDR3 nucleotides: TGTGCCAGCAGTGGGGGGACTCGGGCCAGGGCCATCCGAACTAATGAAAAACTGTTTTTT. This codes for CASSGGTRARAIRTNEKLFF. The chain links TRBV6-1 to TRBJ1-4; TRBD1 might be the D (5 bases). The CDR3 spans 20 residues. CDR1 and CDR2 from the germline V gene are MNHNS and SASEGT. The V end lost 4 bases, the J end lost 1 base, and 25 bases lay between the germline ends.

This rearrangement joins TRBV6-5 to TRBJ2-7; TRBD2 matches at 7 bases. Germline V gives CDR1 MNHEY, CDR2 SVGAGI. V was pared by 2 bases and J by 6 bases, with 7 bases of the junction left unmatched. This CDR3 region has 14 residues. Written as DNA, the CDR3 is TGTGCCAGCAGTTACGGCGGGAGTTTTACCGAGCAGTACTTC. Protein sequence: CASSYGGSFTEQYF.

The chain recombines TRBV19 with TRBJ2-7; D is possibly TRBD1 (6 bases). The V gene lost 10 bases and the J gene lost 7 bases, with 20 bases spanning the gap. Per the germline V gene, CDR1 is LNHDA and CDR2 is SQIVND (reference sequence). This CDR3 is 13 amino acids long. The CDR3 bases are TGTGCCACCAGGGGTAGGGCCTCGGGGGAGCAGTACTTC. Its protein is CATRGRASGEQYF.

The chain links TRBV19 to TRBJ2-7; no clear D gene. The CDR3 is 15 amino acids. The germline V and J ends were trimmed by 5 bases and 3 bases, with 17 bases remaining between them. Germline CDR1 reads LNHDA; CDR2 reads SQIVND (reference sequence). Here the CDR3 reads CASSLGQDGYYEQYF. In nucleotides, the CDR3 is TGTGCCAGTAGTTTAGGGCAGGATGGGTACTACGAGCAGTACTTC.

This clone was seen once. This sequence joins TRBV7-9 and TRBJ1-1; the match to TRBD1 covers 8 bases. CDR3 length equals 14 residues. Germline CDR1 and CDR2: SEHNR and FQNEAQ (reference sequence). Trimming took 3 bases from V and 4 from J; bases not matched to a gene: 4. The chain's CDR3 is CASSFGQGRTEAFF. CDR3 nucleotide sequence: TGTGCCAGCAGCTTTGGACAGGGTCGCACTGAAGCTTTCTTT. Using reference TRBV7-9 and TRBJ1-1 for the parts outside the CDR3, the full variable domain is DTGVSQNPRHKITKRGQNVTFRCDPISEHNRLYWYRQTLGQGPEFLTYFQNEAQLEKSRLLSDRFSAERPKGSFSTLEIQRTEQGDSAMYLCASSFGQGRTEAFFGQGTRLTVV.

The table lists this clone with a few counts. The chain combines TRBV5-4 with TRBJ2-1, with D possibly matching TRBD2 (7 bases). This CDR3 has 16 amino acids. Looked up from germline, CDR1 is SGHNT and CDR2 is YYREEE (reference sequence). Trimming shortened V by 0 bases and J by 4 bases, and 14 bases separated the two germline ends. CDR3 DNA sequence: TGTGCCAGCAGCTTGGGCTCAGCGGGGACATACAATGAGCAGTTCTTC. Encoded protein: CASSLGSAGTYNEQFF.

In DNA form, the CDR3 reads TGTGCCAGCAGCTTCGCGGGTTTGTCGGGGGCCAACGTCCTGACTTTC. Translated, it gives CASSFAGLSGANVLTF. The chain links TRBV5-4 to TRBJ2-6; perhaps TRBD2 as D (5 bases). Germline assignment: CDR1 SGHNT and CDR2 YYREEE (reference sequence). This CDR3 spans 16 amino acids. V lost 2 bases to trimming and J lost 4 bases, with 13 bases between them.

The chain recombines TRBV7-6 with TRBJ2-1; 11 positions match TRBD2. V was pared by 1 base and J by 6 bases, with 5 bases of the junction left unmatched. The CDR3 has 16 residues. Germline V gene sequence: CDR1 SGHVS, CDR2 FNYEAQ. CDR3 DNA sequence: TGTGCCAGCAGCTTAGAGACTAGCGGGACTTTCAATGAGCAGTTCTTC. This codes for CASSLETSGTFNEQFF.

The V and J genes are TRBV5-4 and TRBJ1-1; 9 bases line up with TRBD1. The CDR3 runs to 14 residues. V dropped 5 bases and J dropped 5; count of bases not matched to a gene: 7. Germline CDR1 and CDR2: SGHNT and YYREEE (reference sequence). CDR3 region: CASSKGQGLTEAFF. In nucleotides, the CDR3 is TGTGCCAGCAGTAAGGGACAGGGATTAACTGAAGCTTTCTTT. Using reference TRBV5-4 and TRBJ1-1 for the parts outside the CDR3, the full variable domain is ETGVTQSPTHLIKTRGQQVTLRCSSQSGHNTVSWYQQALGQGPQFIFQYYREEENGRGNFPPRFSGLQFPNYSSELNVNALELDDSALYLCASSKGQGLTEAFFGQGTRLTVV.

The gene calls are TRBV6-2 or TRBV6-3 and TRBJ2-1; TRBD2 matches at 13 bases. The germline gives CDR1 MNHEY, CDR2 SVGEGT. The J segment lost 0 bases and the V segment lost 4 bases, leaving 12 bases of the junction unmatched. The CDR3 contains 20 residues. In DNA, the CDR3 is TGTGCCAGCAGTTCCTGGAGACTAGCGGGGGGCCTAAGCTCCTACAATGAGCAGTTCTTC. Protein sequence: CASSSWRLAGGLSSYNEQFF.

The count of this clone is one. The chain couples TRBV19 to TRBJ2-1, with 12 bases aligning to TRBD2. The germline gives CDR1 LNHDA, CDR2 SQIVND (reference sequence). With V trimmed by 3 bases and J by 4 bases, 4 bases remained unmatched. CDR3 length equals 16 residues. CDR3 sequence (DNA): TGTGCCAGTAGTATGGGACTAGCGGGCGCTTACAATGAGCAGTTCTTC. Its protein product is CASSMGLAGAYNEQFF.

The chain is built from TRBV2 and TRBJ2-6, with TRBD1 as a possible D gene (5 bases). In germline, CDR1 is SNHLY, CDR2 FYNNEI. CDR3 length: 16 amino acids. Trimming stripped 3 bases from V and 2 bases from J, with 11 bases between. In DNA, the CDR3 is TGTGCCAGCAGTGAGGATGGCAGGGCTGGGGCCAACGTCCTGACTTTC. The encoded protein is CASSEDGRAGANVLTF.